These 20 T cell receptor beta chains share one sample of origin, sequenced in a study of cytomegalovirus exposure and HLA in healthy donors. PCR involved 60 Vbeta and 13 Jbeta primers. Produced via immunoSEQ multiplex PCR; TCRdb's table is partial and in-frame only. Here the sample spans roughly 130,000 clones, approximately 79% being singletons. The specimen sequenced was PBMCs. These receptors came from a woman in her fifties or sixties in good health and CMV-seropositive.

V is TRBV7-2 and J is TRBJ2-1; TRBD2 agrees at 9 bases. V was clipped by 1 base and J by 10 bases; unmatched bases: 8. Germline lookup yields CDR1 SGHTA and CDR2 FQGNSA. CDR3 size: 15 residues. CDR3 bases: TGTGCCAGCAGCTTAGTATTAGCGGGGGCCGCGGAGCAGTTCTTC. Its protein is CASSLVLAGAAEQFF.

The sample holds a few counts of this clone. V gene TRBV21-1 combines with J gene TRBJ1-4; the DNA was not compared with TRBD1, the D call given in the table. TRBV21-1 is shown as a pseudogene. The CDR3 is 16 residues long. CDR3: CASSMTGQGGNEKLFF. CDR3 sequence (DNA): TGTGCCAGCAGCATGACGGGACAGGGGGGTAATGAAAAACTGTTTTTT.

V gene TRBV10-3 combines with J gene TRBJ1-2; 7 nucleotides match TRBD1. V was pared by 7 bases and J by 7 bases, with 12 bases of the junction left unmatched. The CDR3 consists of 14 residues. From germline, CDR1 is ENHRY and CDR2 SYGVKD. DNA for the CDR3: TGTGCCATCACGCCCGACAGGGAAACATCTGGCTACACCTTC. The encoded protein is CAITPDRETSGYTF.

This clone turned up a few times. The chain is built from TRBV5-8 and TRBJ1-1; D gene unclear. The length of the CDR3 is 12 residues. CDR1 and CDR2 from the germline V gene are SGHTS and YDEGEE. V gave up 1 base and J gave up 6 bases, with 7 bases separating them. The CDR3 sequence: CASSLRGSEAFF. CDR3 nucleotide sequence: TGTGCCAGCAGCTTGCGAGGGTCTGAAGCTTTCTTT. Complete variable domain (other parts from reference TRBV5-8 and TRBJ1-1): EAGVTQSPTHLIKTRGQQATLRCSPISGHTSVYWYQQALGLGLQFLLWYDEGEERNRGNFPPRFSGRQFPNYSSELNVNALELEDSALYLCASSLRGSEAFFGQGTRLTVV.

The chain uses TRBV6-1 and TRBJ1-1; D may be TRBD1 (6 bases). Germline V lookup: CDR1 MNHNS, CDR2 SASEGT. The CDR3 is made up of 13 amino acids. V lost 1 base and J lost 7, with 10 bases in between. The CDR3 nucleotides read TGTGCCAGCAGTGAAGGCCAGGGGCTTGAAGCTTTCTTT. Residues: CASSEGQGLEAFF.

This sequence joins TRBV28 and TRBJ1-4, with a possible D match to TRBD1 (6 bases). The V and J ends lost 5 bases and 11 bases respectively, with 15 bases between them. This CDR3 has 13 amino acids. Germline assignment: CDR1 MDHEN and CDR2 SYDVKM. The CDR3 coding sequence is TGTGCCAGCAGTCCCCCCGAGGGGGGGAAACTGTTTTTT. Translated: CASSPPEGGKLFF.

The J gene is TRBJ2-2, the V gene TRBV5-1; TRBD1 matches at 7 bases. CDR3 length equals 15 residues. In germline, CDR1 is SGHRS, CDR2 YFSETQ. V was pared by 4 bases and J by 4 bases, with 7 bases of the junction left unmatched. CDR3 amino acids: CASSGQVQGTGELFF. CDR3 DNA sequence: TGCGCCAGCAGCGGACAGGTTCAAGGCACCGGGGAGCTGTTTTTT.

This chain links TRBV28 with TRBJ1-2; 8 positions match TRBD1. Germline V gives CDR1 MDHEN, CDR2 SYDVKM. The CDR3 has 15 amino acids. V gave up 6 bases and J gave up 8 bases; unmatched junction bases: 14. Here the CDR3 reads CASRPTLDREEGYTF. Here the CDR3 DNA reads TGTGCCAGCAGACCTACCTTGGACAGGGAGGAAGGCTACACCTTC.

This sequence joins TRBV19 and TRBJ1-1; D possibly corresponds to TRBD1 (5 bases). Germline values: CDR1 LNHDA, CDR2 SQIVND (reference sequence). The CDR3 contains 15 residues. Trimming took 5 bases from V and 4 from J, leaving 17 bases between them. As DNA, the CDR3 is TGTGCCAGTAGTGCCCAGGGTACCAGAAGCACTGAAGCTTTCTTT. This translates into CASSAQGTRSTEAFF.

This clone was recorded a few times. The chain recombines TRBV9 with TRBJ1-1; D is possibly TRBD1 (6 bases). The germline V gene has CDR1 SGDLS and CDR2 YYNGEE. V was shortened by 6 bases and J by 4 bases, with 19 bases between the two germline ends. The CDR3 runs to 15 residues. CDR3 residues: CASTRLAGGGTEAFF. Here the CDR3 DNA reads TGTGCCAGCACCAGACTGGCGGGGGGCGGCACTGAAGCTTTCTTT.

The rearrangement links TRBV4-3 to TRBJ2-5; TRBD2 agrees at 10 bases. J lost 5 bases, V lost 4 bases, and 10 bases had no gene match. Germline CDR1 LGHNA, CDR2 YSLEER. There are 16 residues in the CDR3. The CDR3 loop reads CASSRGSLAGEETQYF. The CDR3 bases are TGCGCCAGCAGCCGCGGGTCGCTAGCGGGGGAGGAGACCCAGTACTTC.

This rearrangement joins TRBV6-5 to TRBJ2-1; D may be TRBD1 (6 bases). The CDR3 consists of 16 residues. Germline assignment: CDR1 MNHEY and CDR2 SVGAGI. V gave up 0 bases and J gave up 7 bases, with 16 bases separating them. As DNA, the CDR3 is TGTGCCAGCAGTTACTCACCGGGCAGGGGCGGAAATGAGCAGTTCTTC. Its translation is CASSYSPGRGGNEQFF.

V gene TRBV6-5 combines with J gene TRBJ1-4, with TRBD1 as a possible D gene (5 bases). Trimming stripped 6 bases from V and 11 bases from J, with 13 bases between. The CDR3 totals 12 residues. CDR1 is MNHEY, CDR2 SVGAGI, per germline. The CDR3 is CASRDTFGKLFF. The CDR3 region has the DNA TGTGCCAGCAGGGACACCTTCGGGAAACTGTTTTTT.

The chain links TRBV7-9 to TRBJ2-2; 9 nucleotides line up with TRBD2. Losses at the gene ends were 6 bases for V and 8 bases for J; bases not matched to a gene: 7. The CDR3 runs to 14 residues. Germline V CDR1 and CDR2: SEHNR, FQNEAQ (reference sequence). The CDR3 DNA reads as TGTGCCAGCAGTAGCGGGGGCCTTCTTGGGGAGCTGTTTTTT. Its translation: CASSSGGLLGELFF.

This chain uses TRBV19 with TRBJ1-6; 7 nucleotides agree with TRBD1. V shed 7 bases, J shed 3 bases, and the junction held 9 bases outside the gene matches. CDR3 length: 16 residues. The germline V gene encodes CDR1 LNHDA and CDR2 SQIVND (reference sequence). As DNA, the CDR3 is TGTGCCAGTAAGATCGGGACAGATCTCTATAATTCACCCCTCCACTTT. This codes for CASKIGTDLYNSPLHF.

The V gene is TRBV5-4, the J gene TRBJ2-1; D gene ambiguous. V lost 1 base and J 10 bases, leaving 6 bases between the germline ends. Germline-derived CDR1 and CDR2 are SGHNT and YYREEE (reference sequence). The CDR3 length is 11 residues. CDR3 region: CASSLSVEQFF. The CDR3 bases are TGTGCCAGCAGCTTGAGCGTAGAGCAGTTCTTC.

The V and J genes are TRBV29-1 and TRBJ1-1, with 9 positions matching TRBD1. Germline values: CDR1 SQVTM, CDR2 ANQGSEA. Unmatched junction bases numbered 0, after V lost 7 bases and J lost 3 bases. There are 11 residues in the CDR3. CDR3 nucleotides: TGCAGCGGGACAGGGGACACTGAAGCTTTCTTT. It specifies CSGTGDTEAFF.

This chain connects TRBV7-9 to TRBJ2-7; TRBD1 aligns across 9 bases. V gave up 0 bases and J gave up 3 bases; unmatched junction bases: 15. The CDR3 has 19 amino acids. CDR1 SEHNR and CDR2 FQNEAQ come from the germline V gene (reference sequence). CDR3: CASSLARSVFRDRDYEQYF. CDR3 nucleotides: TGTGCCAGCAGCTTAGCGAGGTCTGTTTTCAGGGACAGGGACTACGAGCAGTACTTC.

This clone was detected only a few times. The chain joins TRBV30 to TRBJ1-2; TRBD1 agrees at 8 bases. Unmatched junction bases numbered 8, after V lost 4 bases and J lost 4 bases. CDR1 and CDR2 (germline): GTSNPN, SVGIG (reference sequence). The CDR3 spans 14 residues. The CDR3 coding sequence is TGTGCCTGGACCGGACAGGGTTGGGGCTATGGCTACACCTTC. Its protein product is CAWTGQGWGYGYTF.

The chain combines TRBV5-1 with TRBJ1-6; 8 bases line up with TRBD1. CDR1 and CDR2 from the germline V gene are SGHRS and YFSETQ. Trimming took 0 bases from V and 10 from J; bases not matched to a gene: 9. This CDR3 spans 16 amino acids. The CDR3 DNA reads TGCGCCAGCAGCTTGGCCGGCAGGGGGCGAGGATCACCCCTCCACTTT. This translates into CASSLAGRGRGSPLHF. The full variable domain, in which reference TRBV5-1 and TRBJ1-6 provide the parts outside the CDR3, is KAGVTQTPRYLIKTRGQQVTLSCSPISGHRSVSWYQQTPGQGLQFLFEYFSETQRNKGNFPGRFSGRQFSNSRSEMNVSTLELGDSALYLCASSLAGRGRGSPLHFGNGTRLTVT.